The present entry profiles one T cell receptor beta chain with its context. The antigen is undetermined. In germline, CDR1 is SGHRS, CDR2 YFSETQ. V was pared by 4 bases and J by 0 bases, with 6 bases of the junction left unmatched. The CDR3 covers 15 residues. Controls had myeloablative marrow grafts with methotrexate and calcineurin inhibitor, sampled at 1 year. The data derive from a study of T cells after posttransplantation cyclophosphamide. Whole-study results and caveats: Recipient CMV seropositivity and CMV reactivation strongly tracked TRB clonality. Skin or GI-infiltrating T cells shared few TRB sequences with blood. Donor CD8+ memory clones often dominated recipient blood repertoires at later times.

This table comes from immunoSEQ multiplex PCR, and its TCRdb copy is limited to in-frame clones, with some not included. The table shows over 20,000 clones, with just over 85% occurring only once. The sample here was PBMCs, taken about 400 days after allogeneic stem cell transplant with calcineurin inhibitor and methotrexate. The sequence came from a female patient in her 30s who received an allogeneic stem cell transplant from an unrelated donor, was CMV-positive, and had acute and chronic GVHD. The graft donor may be the source of some T cells. The genes are TRBV5-1 and TRBJ1-1, with 7 nucleotides matching TRBD1. CDR3 loop: CASSPGDSVNTEAFF. In nucleotides, the CDR3 is TGCGCCAGCAGCCCAGGGGACAGTGTGAACACTGAAGCTTTCTTT. The full variable domain, its missing parts supplied by reference TRBV5-1 and TRBJ1-1, is KAGVTQTPRYLIKTRGQQVTLSCSPISGHRSVSWYQQTPGQGLQFLFEYFSETQRNKGNFPGRFSGRQFSNSRSEMNVSTLELGDSALYLCASSPGDSVNTEAFFGQGTRLTVV.